This TCR beta chain comes out of a study of T cell repertoires in cytomegalovirus infection. TCRdb redid the calling of the reads with MiXCR, one entry per CDR3 protein. In the table there are around 190,000 distinct CDR3 sequences, approximately 15% of which are singletons. The source of this sequence is a human donor in good health (CMV status not recorded). Some clones in this sample may be carry-over from other donors' samples. Sample: PBMCs.

The CDR3 is CASSLYRGPDGGYTF. For the CDR3, the DNA is TGCGCCAGCAGCTTGTACCGAGGTCCTGATGGTGGCTACACCTTC. This chain uses TRBV5-1 with TRBJ1-2; D not certain. V was clipped by 1 base and J by 7 bases, with 17 bases between them. Germline V gene lookup returns CDR1 SGHRS and CDR2 YFSETQ. There are 15 residues in the CDR3.